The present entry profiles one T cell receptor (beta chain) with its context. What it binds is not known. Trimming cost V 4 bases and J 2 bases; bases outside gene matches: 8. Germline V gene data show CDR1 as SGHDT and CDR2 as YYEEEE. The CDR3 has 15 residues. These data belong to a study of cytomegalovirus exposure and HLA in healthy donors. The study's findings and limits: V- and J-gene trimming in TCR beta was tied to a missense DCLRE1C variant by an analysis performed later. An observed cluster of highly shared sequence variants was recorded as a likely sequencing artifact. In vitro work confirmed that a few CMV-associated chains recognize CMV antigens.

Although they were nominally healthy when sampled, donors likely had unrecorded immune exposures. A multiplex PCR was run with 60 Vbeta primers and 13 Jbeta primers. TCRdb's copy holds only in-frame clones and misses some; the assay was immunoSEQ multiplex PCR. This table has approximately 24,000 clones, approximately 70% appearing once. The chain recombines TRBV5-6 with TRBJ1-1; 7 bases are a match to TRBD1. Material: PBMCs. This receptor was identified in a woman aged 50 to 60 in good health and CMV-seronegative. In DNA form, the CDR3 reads TGTGCCAGCAGCCACCAACAGGGGAAAAACACTGAAGCTTTCTTT. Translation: CASSHQQGKNTEAFF.